Listed here are 26 T cell receptor beta chains from one sample, sequenced in a study of human T cells and chemical hapten exposure (TCRdb year 2021). To prepare the library, 5' RACE was applied. The sample was run on an Illumina MiSeq. TCRdb reworked the public reads: Q25 trimming with fastp, MiXCR clone assembly, productive beta chains retained. Here each entry gathers all rows of one CDR3 protein and keeps the most common genes and DNA. The table for this sample lists 75,000 or so distinct CDR3 sequences; less than 20% of them were counted only once. Together, the top ten hold under 7.5% of the sample. Total RNA was isolated from unfractionated whole blood collected in Tempus Blood RNA tubes. These receptors were collected from a female donor in good health.

This clonotype was seen more than once but under ten times. The gene calls are TRBV12-3 or TRBV12-4 and TRBJ1-1; no firm D call. V dropped 6 bases and J dropped 5 bases, with 31 bases sitting between them. The CDR3 has 19 residues. This CDR3 reads CASSYMNAIDFASKTEAFF. CDR3 sequence (DNA): TGTGCCAGCAGCTACATGAACGCGATTGACTTTGCTTCTAAAACTGAAGCTTTCTTT.

The gene calls are TRBV5-4 and TRBJ2-3; no clear D gene. The germline V and J ends were trimmed by 0 bases and 4 bases, with 6 bases remaining between them. The CDR3 is made up of 13 amino acids. The V gene's germline CDR1 is SGHNT and CDR2 YYREEE (reference sequence). The CDR3 loop reads CASSLEAPDTQYF. Written as DNA, the CDR3 is TGTGCCAGCAGCTTGGAAGCACCAGATACGCAGTATTTT.

The chain carries TRBV4-3 and TRBJ2-3, with D unclear. V lost 1 base, J lost 2 bases, and 10 bases lay in between. There are 15 residues in the CDR3. The germline CDR1 and CDR2 sequences are LGHNA and YSLEER. CDR3 sequence: CASSQGFRSTDTQYF. The CDR3 nucleotides read TGCGCCAGCAGCCAAGGATTTCGGTCCACAGATACGCAGTATTTT.

The rearrangement joins TRBV4-1 to TRBJ2-2; the match to TRBD2 covers 15 bases. CDR3 length equals 19 residues. Germline CDR1 reads MGHRA; CDR2 reads YSYEKL. V shed 0 bases, J shed 0 bases, and the junction held 2 bases outside the gene matches. As DNA, the CDR3 is TGCGCCAGCAGCCAAGATGGACTAGCGGGGGGGACGAACACCGGGGAGCTGTTTTTT. Translation: CASSQDGLAGGTNTGELFF.

This clonotype was seen a few times. J is TRBJ2-3 and V is TRBV5-6, with 7 bases that match TRBD2. The junction had 7 bases not matched to a gene; V was cut back by 4 bases and J by 8 bases. Germline CDR1 SGHDT, CDR2 YYEEEE. CDR3 length equals 13 residues. CDR3 sequence reads: CASSGGGLGTQYF. As DNA, the CDR3 is TGTGCCAGCAGCGGGGGAGGGCTTGGTACGCAGTATTTT.

The J gene is TRBJ1-1, the V gene TRBV11-2; no clear D gene. Trimming removed 1 base at V and 11 bases at J, with 32 bases between. This CDR3 has 19 amino acids. Germline V gives CDR1 SGHAT, CDR2 FQNNGV. CDR3 sequence (DNA): TGTGCCAGCAGCTTAGTTCGTGGGCAGGTGGAGACGAGGCTAGCGGGGGCTTTCTTT. The encoded protein is CASSLVRGQVETRLAGAFF. The full variable domain, rest sourced from reference TRBV11-2 and TRBJ1-1, is EAGVAQSPRYKIIEKRQSVAFWCNPISGHATLYWYQQILGQGPKLLIQFQNNGVVDDSQLPKDRFSAERLKGVDSTLKIQPAKLEDSAVYLCASSLVRGQVETRLAGAFFGQGTRLTVV.

The chain is built from TRBV7-2 and TRBJ2-5, with D possibly being TRBD2 (5 bases). The germline gives CDR1 SGHTA, CDR2 FQGNSA. The CDR3 has 14 amino acids. The V gene lost 2 bases and the J gene lost 2 bases, with 9 bases spanning the gap. The CDR3 nucleotides are TGTGCCAGCAGCTTAATGAGGACTCAAGAGACCCAGTACTTC. Its protein product is CASSLMRTQETQYF.

The chain recombines TRBV6-1 with TRBJ1-1, with D possibly being TRBD1 (5 bases). This CDR3 has 11 residues. Trimming took off 6 bases at V and 11 bases at J, with 13 bases between the two ends. Germline V gene sequence: CDR1 MNHNS, CDR2 SASEGT. The DNA for the CDR3 is TGTGCCAGCAGATCAGGGTTGTATGCTTTCTTT. The encoded protein is CASRSGLYAFF.

CDR3: CASSPSGSGRTDTQYF. The CDR3 nucleotides are TGTGCCAGCAGTCCGTCGGGTAGCGGGAGAACAGATACGCAGTATTTT. The genes are TRBV28 and TRBJ2-3; 9 nucleotides line up with TRBD2. V was clipped by 5 bases and J by 3 bases; unmatched bases: 9. Germline CDR1 and CDR2: MDHEN and SYDVKM. This CDR3 has 16 amino acids. Drawing the rest from reference TRBV28 and TRBJ2-3, the complete variable domain is DVKVTQSSRYLVKRTGEKVFLECVQDMDHENMFWYRQDPGLGLRLIYFSYDVKMKEKGDIPEGYSVSREKKERFSLILESASTNQTSMYLCASSPSGSGRTDTQYFGPGTRLTVL.

Only a few counts were recorded for this clonotype. The gene calls are TRBV12-3 or TRBV12-4 and TRBJ2-1, with 7 bases identical to TRBD2. With 4 bases clipped from V and 4 bases from J, the junction kept 7 bases outside the gene matches. CDR3 length: 15 amino acids. CDR3 residues: CASSSLGGGYNEQFF. CDR3 DNA sequence: TGTGCCAGCAGTTCGCTGGGGGGGGGTTACAATGAGCAGTTCTTC.

V and J are TRBV27 and TRBJ1-1; 8 bases are shared with TRBD1. The CDR3 length is 15 residues. Germline-derived CDR1 and CDR2 are MNHEY and SMNVEV (reference sequence). With V trimmed by 4 bases and J by 0 bases, 4 bases remained unmatched. As DNA, the CDR3 is TGTGCCAGCAGTTACAGGGGGGATATGAACACTGAAGCTTTCTTT. As protein: CASSYRGDMNTEAFF.

This clonotype was seen a few times. CDR3 DNA: TGTGCCAGCAGTCCGCGGACAGGGAGGGACACTGAAGCTTTCTTT. Its protein product is CASSPRTGRDTEAFF. V gene TRBV12-3 or TRBV12-4 combines with J gene TRBJ1-1; 8 nucleotides match TRBD1. The CDR3 runs 15 residues. V lost 5 bases and J lost 3; bases outside the gene matches: 8.

This chain joins TRBV5-6 and TRBJ1-1, with TRBD1 matching 8 bases. In germline, CDR1 is SGHDT, CDR2 YYEEEE. J was trimmed by 9 bases and V by 3 bases; bases with no gene match: 10. There are 14 residues in the CDR3. The CDR3 loop is CASSSKSRDRQAFF. The CDR3 DNA reads TGTGCCAGCAGCTCGAAGTCCCGGGACAGGCAAGCTTTCTTT.

The gene calls are TRBV5-1 and TRBJ2-7; D is unclear. This CDR3 spans 14 amino acids. The V and J ends lost 1 base and 6 bases respectively, with 14 bases between them. Germline V gene sequence: CDR1 SGHRS, CDR2 YFSETQ. As DNA, the CDR3 is TGCGCCAGCAGCTTGCCTTCAAGCTCGGTCGAGCAGTACTTC. This gives the protein CASSLPSSSVEQYF.

This clonotype was seen only a few times. This sequence joins TRBV18 and TRBJ1-5; no reliable D call. The germline V and J ends were trimmed by 6 bases and 4 bases, with 13 bases remaining between them. The CDR3 is 14 amino acids. Germline V CDR1 and CDR2: KGHSH, LQKENI. DNA for the CDR3: TGTGCCAGCTCCCCCGGAGGATTTAATCAGCCCCAGCATTTT. Amino acids: CASSPGGFNQPQHF.

This clonotype was seen a handful of times. The rearrangement uses TRBV28 and TRBJ2-5, with D tentatively TRBD1 (5 bases). The V end was cut by 2 bases, the J end by 5 bases, with 18 bases between. The CDR3 spans 16 residues. CDR1 is MDHEN and CDR2 is SYDVKM in the germline V gene. The CDR3 bases are TGTGCCAGCAGTTTACCCCAGGGAAGCCTCCAGGAGACCCAGTACTTC. This gives the protein CASSLPQGSLQETQYF.

This chain links TRBV18 with TRBJ2-1; D perhaps matches TRBD2 (6 bases). CDR3 length: 15 residues. Trimming took off 3 bases at V and 4 bases at J, with 13 bases between the two ends. CDR1 KGHSH and CDR2 LQKENI come from the germline V gene. The CDR3 loop reads CASSPGLITYNEQFF. The CDR3 nucleotides read TGTGCCAGCTCACCGGGACTGATCACATACAATGAGCAGTTCTTC.

This chain joins TRBV5-6 and TRBJ2-4, with D possibly TRBD1 on 5 matching bases. Germline V gene lookup returns CDR1 SGHDT and CDR2 YYEEEE. Trimming removed 4 bases from V and 9 bases from J, with 14 bases in between. The CDR3 has 13 amino acids. CDR3 amino acids: CASSPDKSGIQYF. CDR3 DNA sequence: TGTGCCAGCAGCCCGGACAAGTCCGGCATTCAGTACTTC.

CDR3 nucleotides: TGTGCCAGCAGCCCCCAAGCCAGGGAGACCCAGTACTTC. Encoded protein: CASSPQARETQYF. The chain combines TRBV3-1 with TRBJ2-5; D is uncertain. Germline V CDR1 and CDR2: LGHDT, YNNKEL (reference sequence). The V gene lost 4 bases and the J gene lost 5 bases, with 11 bases spanning the gap. The CDR3 contains 13 residues.

This clonotype has only a few counts. The V and J genes are TRBV27 and TRBJ2-3, with D maybe TRBD1 (5 bases). V dropped 0 bases and J dropped 7 bases, with 14 bases sitting between them. Germline V lookup: CDR1 MNHEY, CDR2 SMNVEV (reference sequence). This CDR3 region has 15 residues. This CDR3 is CASSLSIRGFYTQYF. The CDR3 DNA follows: TGTGCCAGCAGTTTATCCATTAGGGGCTTTTATACGCAGTATTTT.

This clonotype was counted only a few times. V and J are TRBV10-3 and TRBJ1-2, with no clear D. The CDR3 is 13 residues long. Germline V gives CDR1 ENHRY, CDR2 SYGVKD. Between the trimmed V and J ends, which lost 4 bases and 4 bases, there was a span of 10 bases. The CDR3 nucleotides are TGTGCCATCAGTGGTGGGCAGACCTATGGCTACACCTTC. It encodes CAISGGQTYGYTF.

The chain couples TRBV6-2 or TRBV6-3 to TRBJ2-7, with 8 nucleotides matching TRBD1. Germline V gene lookup returns CDR1 MNHEY and CDR2 SVGEGT. With 7 bases clipped from V and 3 bases from J, the junction kept 11 bases outside the gene matches. There are 15 residues in the CDR3. The CDR3 DNA reads TGTGCCAGCATCTTGGGCGGGACAGGTCACTACGAGCAGTACTTC. It is translated as CASILGGTGHYEQYF.

The V gene is TRBV30, the J gene TRBJ1-5; D possibly corresponds to TRBD1 (5 bases). Per the germline V gene, CDR1 is GTSNPN and CDR2 is SVGIG (reference sequence). The V end was cut by 1 base, the J end by 5 bases, with 12 bases between. The CDR3 has 14 residues. The CDR3 here is CAWSGGNQDQPQHF. The CDR3 DNA follows: TGTGCCTGGAGTGGGGGGAATCAGGATCAGCCCCAGCATTTT.

This clonotype is a singleton in its sample. The genes are TRBV4-1 and TRBJ2-3, with D maybe TRBD2 (6 bases). CDR1 is MGHRA, CDR2 YSYEKL, per germline. The CDR3 has 16 amino acids. Trimming took off 5 bases at V and 5 bases at J, with 20 bases between the two ends. Here the CDR3 reads CASSRRGVEGGDTQYF. The CDR3 bases are TGCGCCAGCAGCAGGAGAGGGGTGGAGGGCGGAGATACGCAGTATTTT.

V and J are TRBV7-2 and TRBJ2-7; D is possibly TRBD1 (5 bases). The V gene lost 5 bases and the J gene lost 2 bases, with 19 bases spanning the gap. CDR3 size: 16 residues. Germline CDR1 reads SGHTA; CDR2 reads FQGNSA. CDR3 bases: TGTGCCAGCAGCCCTCGACAGAGTCCTATTGCCTACGAGCAGTACTTC. Protein: CASSPRQSPIAYEQYF.

The rearrangement joins TRBV6-1 to TRBJ2-7, with TRBD2 matching over 10 bases. There are 17 residues in the CDR3. J was trimmed by 6 bases and V by 4 bases; bases with no gene match: 15. Germline values: CDR1 MNHNS, CDR2 SASEGT. DNA of the CDR3: TGTGCCAGCAGTGTTACAAAGGGGTGGCTAGCGGGGGTCGAGCAGTACTTC. This sequence encodes CASSVTKGWLAGVEQYF.